The entry that follows covers one T cell receptor beta chain sequence. This CDR3 has 14 amino acids. The germline V gene has CDR1 LNHDA and CDR2 SQIVND (reference sequence). Trimming cost V 4 bases and J 4 bases, with 13 bases left between them. Per the authors' pipeline: For nucleated cells, counts were estimated from reference gene primer amplification. The method was immunoSEQ multiplex PCR; TCRdb's version includes in-frame clones alone and lacks a portion of them. The V and J calls and clone size are taken from that table; D and trimming were inferred from the DNA. The sample lists roughly 40,000 clones, approximately 85% occurring once. The data were obtained in a study of blood T cell repertoires in COVID-19. Whole-study context: Samples taken during acute and convalescent COVID-19 were collected in the United States, Italy and Spain. The analysed material was cDNA or gDNA that came from T cells, B-cell-depleted T cells, or PBMCs.

The source material was peripheral blood. The chain links TRBV19 to TRBJ1-1, with TRBD1 as a possible D gene (5 bases). The receptor comes from a woman at least 80 years old with acute or convalescent COVID-19. The CDR3 DNA is TGTGCCAGTAGTACTGAACGTAGGGGCACTGAAGCTTTCTTT. Translating gives CASSTERRGTEAFF.